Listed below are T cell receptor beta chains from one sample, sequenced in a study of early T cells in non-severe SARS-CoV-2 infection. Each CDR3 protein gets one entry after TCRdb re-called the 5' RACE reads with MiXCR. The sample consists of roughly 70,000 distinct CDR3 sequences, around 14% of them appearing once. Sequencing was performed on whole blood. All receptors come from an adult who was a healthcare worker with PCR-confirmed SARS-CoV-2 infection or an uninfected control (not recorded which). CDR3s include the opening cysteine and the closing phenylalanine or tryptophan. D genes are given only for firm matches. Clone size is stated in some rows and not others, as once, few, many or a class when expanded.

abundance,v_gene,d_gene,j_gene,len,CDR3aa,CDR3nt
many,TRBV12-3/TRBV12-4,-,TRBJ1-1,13,CASSFRLSTEAFF,TGTGCCAGCAGTTTTAGGCTGAGCACTGAAGCTTTCTTT
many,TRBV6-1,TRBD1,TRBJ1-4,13,CASADRVNEKLFF,TGTGCCAGCGCTGACAGGGTCAATGAAAAACTGTTTTTT
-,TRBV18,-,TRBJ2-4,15,CASSPPVHAGDIQYF,TGTGCCAGCTCACCACCCGTACACGCGGGTGACATTCAGTACTTC
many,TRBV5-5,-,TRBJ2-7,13,CASSLRPTYEQYF,TGTGCCAGCAGCTTGAGACCCACCTACGAGCAGTACTTC
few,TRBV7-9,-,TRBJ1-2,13,CASSFARGYGYTF,TGTGCCAGCAGCTTTGCGAGGGGCTATGGCTACACCTTC
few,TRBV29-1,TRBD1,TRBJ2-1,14,CSVEYGTGLDEQFF,TGCAGCGTTGAGTATGGGACAGGGCTGGATGAGCAGTTCTTC
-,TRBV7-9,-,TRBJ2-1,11,CASSLEQGPFF,TGTGCCAGCAGCCTAGAACAGGGACCGTTCTTC
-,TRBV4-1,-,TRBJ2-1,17,CASSQIDMGLSYNEQFF,TGCGCCAGCAGCCAAATCGACATGGGGCTTTCCTACAATGAGCAGTTCTTC
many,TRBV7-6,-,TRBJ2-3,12,CASSPIRDTQYF,TGTGCCAGCAGCCCAATAAGAGATACGCAGTATTTT
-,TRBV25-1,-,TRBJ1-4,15,CASSEYETLREKLFF,TGTGCCAGCAGTGAATACGAGACGTTAAGGGAAAAACTGTTTTTT
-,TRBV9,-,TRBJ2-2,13,CASSVTDTGELFF,TGTGCCAGCAGCGTAACAGACACCGGGGAGCTGTTTTTT
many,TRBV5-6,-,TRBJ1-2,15,CASSWAGAANYGYTF,TGTGCCAGCAGCTGGGCGGGGGCGGCAAACTATGGCTACACCTTC
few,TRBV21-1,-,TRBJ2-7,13,CASRTETSYEQYF,TGTGCCAGCAGGACAGAGACTTCCTACGAGCAGTACTTC
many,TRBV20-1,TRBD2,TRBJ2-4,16,CSATSLGLAGRNIQYF,TGCAGTGCAACCTCTTTGGGACTAGCGGGAAGGAACATTCAGTACTTC
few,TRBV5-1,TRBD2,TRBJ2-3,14,CASSSSTGGDTQYF,TGCGCCAGCAGCTCAAGCACGGGGGGAGATACGCAGTATTTT
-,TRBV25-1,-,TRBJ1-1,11,CATFTGFEAFF,TGTGCCACCTTTACAGGGTTTGAAGCTTTCTTT
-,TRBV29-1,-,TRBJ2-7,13,CSVAMTGSYEQYF,TGCAGCGTTGCGATGACAGGATCCTACGAGCAGTACTTC
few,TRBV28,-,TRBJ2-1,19,CASSSPSQTEQSSYNEQFF,TGTGCCAGCAGTTCACCCTCTCAGACAGAGCAAAGCTCCTACAATGAGCAGTTCTTC
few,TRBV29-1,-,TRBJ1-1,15,CSVDPLFTANTEAFF,TGCAGCGTTGATCCTCTATTTACAGCCAACACTGAAGCTTTCTTT
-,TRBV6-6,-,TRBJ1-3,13,CASSYNLGNTIYF,TGTGCCAGCAGTTACAATCTCGGAAACACCATATATTTT
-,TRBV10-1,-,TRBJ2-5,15,CASSESGATRETQYF,TGCGCCAGCAGTGAATCGGGGGCCACGCGAGAGACCCAGTACTTC
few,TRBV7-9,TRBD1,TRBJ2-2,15,CASSKGQGATGELFF,TGTGCCAGCAGCAAGGGACAGGGGGCAACCGGGGAGCTGTTTTTT
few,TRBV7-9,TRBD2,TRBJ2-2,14,CASSLAAGAGELFF,TGTGCCAGCAGCTTAGCGGCGGGAGCCGGGGAGCTGTTTTTT
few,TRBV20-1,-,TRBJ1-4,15,CSARDLAASNEKLFF,TGCAGTGCTAGAGATCTGGCAGCATCTAATGAAAAACTGTTTTTT
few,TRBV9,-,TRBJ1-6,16,CASSVMSGASNSPLHF,TGTGCCAGCAGCGTCATGTCAGGGGCTAGTAATTCACCCCTCCACTTT
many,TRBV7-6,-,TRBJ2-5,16,CASSLGAGTTWETQYF,TGTGCCAGCAGCCTAGGCGCAGGGACCACCTGGGAGACCCAGTACTTC
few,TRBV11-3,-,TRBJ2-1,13,CASSSGTQDEQFF,TGTGCCAGCAGCTCCGGGACCCAGGATGAGCAGTTCTTC
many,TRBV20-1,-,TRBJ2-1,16,CSALTLAGSSYNEQFF,TGCAGTGCTCTAACTCTAGCCGGGAGCTCCTACAATGAGCAGTTCTTC
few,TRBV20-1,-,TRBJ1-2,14,CSARVPGDNYGYTF,TGCAGTGCTAGAGTTCCAGGGGATAACTATGGCTACACCTTC
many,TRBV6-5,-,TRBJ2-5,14,CASSYVGAGETQYF,TGTGCCAGCAGTTACGTGGGGGCGGGGGAGACCCAGTACTTC
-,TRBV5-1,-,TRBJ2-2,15,CASAPEGPNTGELFF,TGCGCCAGCGCTCCCGAGGGCCCGAACACCGGGGAGCTGTTTTTT
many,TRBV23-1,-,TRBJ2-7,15,CASSARPGSSYEQYF,TGCGCCAGCAGTGCTCGTCCAGGGAGCTCCTACGAGCAGTACTTC
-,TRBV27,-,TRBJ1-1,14,CASSSRGRFTEAFF,TGTGCCAGCAGTTCCCGGGGACGGTTCACTGAAGCTTTCTTT
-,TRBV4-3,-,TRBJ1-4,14,CASSQSAVAEKLFF,TGCGCCAGCAGCCAATCCGCCGTGGCCGAAAAACTGTTTTTT
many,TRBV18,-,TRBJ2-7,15,CASSSRARSSYEQYF,TGTGCCAGCTCATCTAGGGCCCGAAGCTCCTACGAGCAGTACTTC
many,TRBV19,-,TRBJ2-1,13,CASSIGTVPRQFF,TGTGCCAGTAGTATAGGCACAGTACCACGGCAGTTCTTC
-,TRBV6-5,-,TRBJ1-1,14,CASSSPGLSAEAFF,TGTGCCAGCAGTTCCCCCGGCCTGTCGGCTGAAGCTTTCTTT
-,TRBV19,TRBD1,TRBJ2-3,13,CASQDRGVDTQYF,TGTGCCAGCCAGGACAGGGGAGTAGATACGCAGTATTTT